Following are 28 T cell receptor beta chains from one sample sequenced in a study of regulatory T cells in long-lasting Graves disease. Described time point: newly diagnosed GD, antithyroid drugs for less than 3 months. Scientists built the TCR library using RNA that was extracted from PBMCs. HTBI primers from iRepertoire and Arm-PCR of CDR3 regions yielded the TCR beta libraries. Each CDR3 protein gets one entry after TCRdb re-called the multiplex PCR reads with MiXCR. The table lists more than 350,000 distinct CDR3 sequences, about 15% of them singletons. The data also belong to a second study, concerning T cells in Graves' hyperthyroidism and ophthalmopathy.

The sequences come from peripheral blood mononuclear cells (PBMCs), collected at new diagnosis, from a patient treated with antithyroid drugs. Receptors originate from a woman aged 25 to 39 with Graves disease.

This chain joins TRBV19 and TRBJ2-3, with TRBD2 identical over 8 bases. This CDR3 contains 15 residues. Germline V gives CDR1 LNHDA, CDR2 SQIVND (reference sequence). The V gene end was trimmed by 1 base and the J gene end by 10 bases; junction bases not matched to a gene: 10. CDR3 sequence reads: CASSIVSGRGGSQYF. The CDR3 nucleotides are TGTGCCAGTAGTATAGTGTCCGGGAGGGGAGGATCGCAGTATTTT.

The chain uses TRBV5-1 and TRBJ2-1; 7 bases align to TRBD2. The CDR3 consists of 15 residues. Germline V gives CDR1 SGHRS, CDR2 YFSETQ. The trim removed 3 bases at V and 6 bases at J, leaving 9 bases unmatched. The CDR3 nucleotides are TGCGCCAGCAGCTACCGCGGGGGTGGACCCAATGAGCAGTTCTTC. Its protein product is CASSYRGGGPNEQFF. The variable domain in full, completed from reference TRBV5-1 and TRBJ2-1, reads KAGVTQTPRYLIKTRGQQVTLSCSPISGHRSVSWYQQTPGQGLQFLFEYFSETQRNKGNFPGRFSGRQFSNSRSEMNVSTLELGDSALYLCASSYRGGGPNEQFFGPGTRLTVL.

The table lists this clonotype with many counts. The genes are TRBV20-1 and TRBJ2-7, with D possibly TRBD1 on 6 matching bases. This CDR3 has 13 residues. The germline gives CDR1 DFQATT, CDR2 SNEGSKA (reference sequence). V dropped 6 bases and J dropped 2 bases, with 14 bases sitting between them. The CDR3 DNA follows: TGCAGTGCCCGGACAGTTAACACCTACGAGCAGTACTTC. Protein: CSARTVNTYEQYF.

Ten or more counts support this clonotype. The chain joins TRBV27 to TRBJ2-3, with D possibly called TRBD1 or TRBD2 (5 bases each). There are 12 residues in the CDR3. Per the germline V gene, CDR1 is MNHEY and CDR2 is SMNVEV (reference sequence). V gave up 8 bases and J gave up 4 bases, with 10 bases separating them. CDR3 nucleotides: TGTGCCAGCGCCCTGGGGGCAGATACGCAGTATTTT. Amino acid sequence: CASALGADTQYF.

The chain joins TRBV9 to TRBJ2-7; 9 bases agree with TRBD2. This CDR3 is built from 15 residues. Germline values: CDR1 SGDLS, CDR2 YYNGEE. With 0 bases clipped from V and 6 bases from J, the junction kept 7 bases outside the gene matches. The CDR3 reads CASSVEGREGFEQYF. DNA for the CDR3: TGTGCCAGCAGCGTAGAAGGGCGGGAGGGGTTCGAGCAGTACTTC.

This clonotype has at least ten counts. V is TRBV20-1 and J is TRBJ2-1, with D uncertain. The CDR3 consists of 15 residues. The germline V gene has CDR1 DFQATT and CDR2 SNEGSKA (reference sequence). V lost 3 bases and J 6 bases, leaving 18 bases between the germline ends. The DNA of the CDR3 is TGCAGTGCTAGGTCCACAAGGCGTAAAAGCAATGAGCAGTTCTTC. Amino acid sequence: CSARSTRRKSNEQFF.

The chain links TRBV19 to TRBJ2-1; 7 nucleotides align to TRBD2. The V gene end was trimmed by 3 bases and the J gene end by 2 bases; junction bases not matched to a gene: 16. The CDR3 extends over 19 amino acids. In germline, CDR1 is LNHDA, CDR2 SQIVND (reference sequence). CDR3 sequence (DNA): TGTGCCAGTAGTATGCCCGAACTGACTACTAGCGAAGCCTACAATGAGCAGTTCTTC. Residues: CASSMPELTTSEAYNEQFF.

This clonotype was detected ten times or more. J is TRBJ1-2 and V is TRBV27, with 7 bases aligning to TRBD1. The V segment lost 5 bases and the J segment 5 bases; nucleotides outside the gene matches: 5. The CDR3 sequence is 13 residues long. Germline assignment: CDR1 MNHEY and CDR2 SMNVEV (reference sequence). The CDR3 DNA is TGTGCCAGCAGTAAAGGCAGGGGGTATGGCTACACCTTC. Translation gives CASSKGRGYGYTF.

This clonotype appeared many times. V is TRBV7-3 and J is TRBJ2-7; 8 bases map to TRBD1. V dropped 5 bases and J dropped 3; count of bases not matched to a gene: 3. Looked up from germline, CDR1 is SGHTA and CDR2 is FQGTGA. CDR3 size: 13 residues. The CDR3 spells CASSPDRGYEQYF. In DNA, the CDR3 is TGTGCCAGCAGCCCAGACAGGGGCTACGAGCAGTACTTC. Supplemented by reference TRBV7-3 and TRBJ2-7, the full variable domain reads GAGVSQTPSNKVTEKGKYVELRCDPISGHTALYWYRQSLGQGPEFLIYFQGTGAADDSGLPNDRFFAVRPEGSVSTLKIQRTERGDSAVYLCASSPDRGYEQYFGPGTRLTVT.

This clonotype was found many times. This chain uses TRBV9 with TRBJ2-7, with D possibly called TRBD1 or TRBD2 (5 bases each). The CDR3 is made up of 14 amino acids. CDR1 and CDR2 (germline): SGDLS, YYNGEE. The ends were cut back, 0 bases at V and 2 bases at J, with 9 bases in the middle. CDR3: CASSVGGYPYEQYF. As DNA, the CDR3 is TGTGCCAGCAGCGTAGGGGGGTACCCCTACGAGCAGTACTTC.

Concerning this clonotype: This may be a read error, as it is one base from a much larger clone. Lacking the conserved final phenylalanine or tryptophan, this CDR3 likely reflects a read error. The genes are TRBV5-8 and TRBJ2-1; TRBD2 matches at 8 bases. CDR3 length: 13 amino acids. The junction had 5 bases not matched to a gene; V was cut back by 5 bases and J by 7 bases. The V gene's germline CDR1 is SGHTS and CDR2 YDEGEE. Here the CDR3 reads CASRLAGSNEQFL. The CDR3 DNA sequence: TGTGCCAGCAGGCTAGCGGGTTCAAATGAGCAGTTCCTC.

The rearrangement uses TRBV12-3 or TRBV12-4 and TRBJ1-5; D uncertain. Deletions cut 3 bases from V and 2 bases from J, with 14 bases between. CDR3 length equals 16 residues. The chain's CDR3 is CASSFPFPYGNQPQHF. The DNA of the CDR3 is TGTGCCAGCAGTTTTCCATTTCCATATGGCAATCAGCCCCAGCATTTT.

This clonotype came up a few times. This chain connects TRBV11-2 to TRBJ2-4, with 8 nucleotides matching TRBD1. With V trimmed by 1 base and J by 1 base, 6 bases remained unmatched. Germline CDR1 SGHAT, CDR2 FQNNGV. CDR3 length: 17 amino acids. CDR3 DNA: TGTGCCAGCAGCTTAGGGGCAGGGGGCCCGGCCAAAAACATTCAGTACTTC. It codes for CASSLGAGGPAKNIQYF.

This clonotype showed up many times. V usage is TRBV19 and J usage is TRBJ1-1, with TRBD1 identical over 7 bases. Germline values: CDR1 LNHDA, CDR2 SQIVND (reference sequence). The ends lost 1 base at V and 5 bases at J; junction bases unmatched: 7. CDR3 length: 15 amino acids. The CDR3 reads CASSIGEGARTEAFF. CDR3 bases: TGTGCCAGTAGTATAGGCGAGGGGGCGAGGACTGAAGCTTTCTTT.

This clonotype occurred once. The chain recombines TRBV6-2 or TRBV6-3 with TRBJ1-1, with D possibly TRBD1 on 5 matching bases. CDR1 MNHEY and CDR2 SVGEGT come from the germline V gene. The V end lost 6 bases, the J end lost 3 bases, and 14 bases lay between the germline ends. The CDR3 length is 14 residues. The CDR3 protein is CASSLGWGDTEAFF. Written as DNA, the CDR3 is TGTGCCAGCAGCCTTGGGTGGGGGGACACTGAAGCTTTCTTT.

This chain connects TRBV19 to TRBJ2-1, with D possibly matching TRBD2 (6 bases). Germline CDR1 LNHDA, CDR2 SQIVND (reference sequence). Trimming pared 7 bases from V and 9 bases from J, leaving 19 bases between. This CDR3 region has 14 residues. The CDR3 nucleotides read TGTGCCAGTACCCCCCGGGAGAGGTATGGTGAGCAGTTCTTC. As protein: CASTPRERYGEQFF.

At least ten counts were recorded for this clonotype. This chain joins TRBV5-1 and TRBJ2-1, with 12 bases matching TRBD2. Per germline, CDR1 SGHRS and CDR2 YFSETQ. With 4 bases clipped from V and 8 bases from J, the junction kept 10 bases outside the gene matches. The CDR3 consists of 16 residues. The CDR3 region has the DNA TGCGCCAGCAGCCTCCAGACTAGCGGGAGCGTCTATGAGCAGTTCTTC. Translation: CASSLQTSGSVYEQFF.

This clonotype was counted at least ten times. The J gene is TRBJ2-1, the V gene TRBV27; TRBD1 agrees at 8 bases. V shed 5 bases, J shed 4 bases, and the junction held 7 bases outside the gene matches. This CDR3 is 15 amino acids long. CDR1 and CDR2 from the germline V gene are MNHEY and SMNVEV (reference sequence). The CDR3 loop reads CASSVTGGGYNEQFF. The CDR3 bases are TGTGCCAGCAGTGTAACAGGGGGAGGATACAATGAGCAGTTCTTC.

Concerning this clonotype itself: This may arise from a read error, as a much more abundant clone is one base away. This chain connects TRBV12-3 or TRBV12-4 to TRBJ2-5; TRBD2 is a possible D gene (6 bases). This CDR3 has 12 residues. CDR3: CARRDFQETQYF. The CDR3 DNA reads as TGTGCCCGCAGGGACTTCCAAGAGACCCAGTACTTC.

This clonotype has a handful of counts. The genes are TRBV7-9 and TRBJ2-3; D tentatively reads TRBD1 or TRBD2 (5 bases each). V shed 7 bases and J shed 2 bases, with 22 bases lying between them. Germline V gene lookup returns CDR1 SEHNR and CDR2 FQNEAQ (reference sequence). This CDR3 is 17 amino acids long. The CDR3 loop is CASTSRGTQRDTDTQYF. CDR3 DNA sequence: TGTGCCAGCACATCCCGAGGGACGCAGAGGGACACAGATACGCAGTATTTT.

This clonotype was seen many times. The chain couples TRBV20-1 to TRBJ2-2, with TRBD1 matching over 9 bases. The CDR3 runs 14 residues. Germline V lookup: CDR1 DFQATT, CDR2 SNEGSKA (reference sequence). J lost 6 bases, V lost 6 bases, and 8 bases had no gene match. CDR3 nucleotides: TGCAGTGCCTACAAGGGACAGGGCTCCGGGGAGCTGTTTTTT. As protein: CSAYKGQGSGELFF.

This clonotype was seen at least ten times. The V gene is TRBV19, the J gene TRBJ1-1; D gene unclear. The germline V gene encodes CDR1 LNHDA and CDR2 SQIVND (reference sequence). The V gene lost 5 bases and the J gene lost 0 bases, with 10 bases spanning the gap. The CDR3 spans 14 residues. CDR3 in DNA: TGTGCCAGTAGTGGGCGGCACATGAACACTGAAGCTTTCTTT. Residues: CASSGRHMNTEAFF.

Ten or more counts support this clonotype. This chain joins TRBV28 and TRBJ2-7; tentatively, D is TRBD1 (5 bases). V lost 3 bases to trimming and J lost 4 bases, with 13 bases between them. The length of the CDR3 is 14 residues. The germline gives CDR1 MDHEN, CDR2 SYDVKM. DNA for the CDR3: TGTGCCAGCAGTTTCCAGTCAGGGAAGTACGAGCAGTACTTC. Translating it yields CASSFQSGKYEQYF.

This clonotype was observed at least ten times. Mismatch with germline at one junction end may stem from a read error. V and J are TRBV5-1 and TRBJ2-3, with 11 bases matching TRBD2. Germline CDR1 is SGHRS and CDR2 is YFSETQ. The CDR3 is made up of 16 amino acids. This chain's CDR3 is CASSPGTSGFTDTQYF. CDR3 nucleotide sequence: TGTGCCAGCAGCCCCGGGACTAGCGGCTTCACAGATACGCAGTATTTT.

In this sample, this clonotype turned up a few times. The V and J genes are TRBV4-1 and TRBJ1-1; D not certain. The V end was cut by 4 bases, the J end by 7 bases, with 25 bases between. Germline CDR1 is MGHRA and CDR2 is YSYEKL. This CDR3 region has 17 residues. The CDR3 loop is CASSLPHLTQEGFEAFF. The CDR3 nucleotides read TGCGCCAGCAGCCTCCCCCACTTAACGCAGGAGGGATTTGAAGCTTTCTTT.

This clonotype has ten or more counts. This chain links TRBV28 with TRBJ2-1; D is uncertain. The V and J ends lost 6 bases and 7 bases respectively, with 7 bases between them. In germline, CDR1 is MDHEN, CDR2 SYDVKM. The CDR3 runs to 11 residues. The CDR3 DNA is TGTGCCAGCAGGGTTAATAATGAGCAGTTCTTC. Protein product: CASRVNNEQFF.

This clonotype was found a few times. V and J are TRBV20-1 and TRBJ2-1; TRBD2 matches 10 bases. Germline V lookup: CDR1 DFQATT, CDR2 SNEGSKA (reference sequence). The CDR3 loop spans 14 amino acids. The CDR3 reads CSVQPGLASDEQFF. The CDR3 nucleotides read TGCAGCGTACAACCGGGACTAGCGAGCGATGAGCAGTTCTTC.

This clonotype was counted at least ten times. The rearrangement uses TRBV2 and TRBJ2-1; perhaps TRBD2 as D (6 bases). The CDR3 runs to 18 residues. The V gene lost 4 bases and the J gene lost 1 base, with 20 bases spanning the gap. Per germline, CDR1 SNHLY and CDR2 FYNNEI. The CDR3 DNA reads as TGTGCCAGCAGTGGGGAGACTAGACCCGTTGGGTCCTACAATGAGCAGTTCTTC. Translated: CASSGETRPVGSYNEQFF.